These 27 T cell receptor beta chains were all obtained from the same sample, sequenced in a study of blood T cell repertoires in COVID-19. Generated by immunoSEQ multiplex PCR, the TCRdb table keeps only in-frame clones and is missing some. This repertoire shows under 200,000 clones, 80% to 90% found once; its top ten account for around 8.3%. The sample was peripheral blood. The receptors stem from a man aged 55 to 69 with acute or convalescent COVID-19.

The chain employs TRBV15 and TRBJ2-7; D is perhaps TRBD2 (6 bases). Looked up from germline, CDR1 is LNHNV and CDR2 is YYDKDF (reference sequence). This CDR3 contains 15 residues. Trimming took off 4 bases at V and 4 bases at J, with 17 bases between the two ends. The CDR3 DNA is TGTGCCACCAGCATCGGGACTCCGGGGAGATACGAGCAGTACTTC. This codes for CATSIGTPGRYEQYF.

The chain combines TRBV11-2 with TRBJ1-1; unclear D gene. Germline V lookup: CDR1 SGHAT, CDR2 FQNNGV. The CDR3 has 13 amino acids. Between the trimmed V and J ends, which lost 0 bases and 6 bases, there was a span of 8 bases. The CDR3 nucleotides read TGTGCCAGCAGCTTAGAAGGGAGCTCTGAAGCTTTCTTT. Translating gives CASSLEGSSEAFF.

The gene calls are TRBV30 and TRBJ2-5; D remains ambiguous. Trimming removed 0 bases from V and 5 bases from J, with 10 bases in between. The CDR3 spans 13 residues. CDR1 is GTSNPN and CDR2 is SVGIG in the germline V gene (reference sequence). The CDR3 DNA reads TGTGCCTGGAGTGTACCCCCAGCGGAGACCCAGTACTTC. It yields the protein CAWSVPPAETQYF.

CDR3 sequence reads: CASSGQGTDTQYF. CDR3 coding DNA: TGTGCCAGCAGTGGACAGGGTACAGATACGCAGTATTTT. The V call is TRBV2, the J call TRBJ2-3, with TRBD1 matching over 7 bases. V trimming: 4 bases; J trimming: 3 bases; junction bases outside the gene matches: 1. The germline CDR1 and CDR2 sequences are SNHLY and FYNNEI. The CDR3 consists of 13 residues. Full variable domain (remainder filled in from reference TRBV2 and TRBJ2-3): EPEVTQTPSHQVTQMGQEVILRCVPISNHLYFYWYRQILGQKVEFLVSFYNNEISEKSEIFDDQFSVERPDGSNFTLKIRSTKLEDSAMYFCASSGQGTDTQYFGPGTRLTVL.

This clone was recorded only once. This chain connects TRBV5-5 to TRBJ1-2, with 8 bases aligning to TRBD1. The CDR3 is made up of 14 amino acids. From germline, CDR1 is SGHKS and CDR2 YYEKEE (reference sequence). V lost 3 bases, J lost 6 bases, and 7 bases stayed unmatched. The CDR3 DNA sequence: TGTGCCAGCAGCTCAACAGGGGGGTCGGATGGCTACACCTTC. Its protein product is CASSSTGGSDGYTF.

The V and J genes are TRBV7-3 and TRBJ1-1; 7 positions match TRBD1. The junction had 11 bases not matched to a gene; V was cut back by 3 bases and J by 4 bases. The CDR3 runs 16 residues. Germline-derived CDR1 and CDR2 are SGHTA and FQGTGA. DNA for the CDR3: TGTGCCAGCAGCTTTCGACTTATTCCAGGGGGCACTGAAGCTTTCTTT. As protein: CASSFRLIPGGTEAFF. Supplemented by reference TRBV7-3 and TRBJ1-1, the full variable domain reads GAGVSQTPSNKVTEKGKYVELRCDPISGHTALYWYRQSLGQGPEFLIYFQGTGAADDSGLPNDRFFAVRPEGSVSTLKIQRTERGDSAVYLCASSFRLIPGGTEAFFGQGTRLTVV.

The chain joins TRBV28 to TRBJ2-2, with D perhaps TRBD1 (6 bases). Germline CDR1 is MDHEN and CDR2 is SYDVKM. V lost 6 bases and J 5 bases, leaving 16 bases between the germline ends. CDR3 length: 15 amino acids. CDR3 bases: TGTGCCAGCAGCAGACAGGCCCCGGGGACCGGGGAGCTGTTTTTT. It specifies CASSRQAPGTGELFF.

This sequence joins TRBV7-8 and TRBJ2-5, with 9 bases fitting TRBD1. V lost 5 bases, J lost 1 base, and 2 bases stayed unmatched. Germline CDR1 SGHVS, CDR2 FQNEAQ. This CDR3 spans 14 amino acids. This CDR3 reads CASSPDRGQETQYF. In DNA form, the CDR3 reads TGTGCCAGCAGCCCGGACAGGGGCCAAGAGACCCAGTACTTC.

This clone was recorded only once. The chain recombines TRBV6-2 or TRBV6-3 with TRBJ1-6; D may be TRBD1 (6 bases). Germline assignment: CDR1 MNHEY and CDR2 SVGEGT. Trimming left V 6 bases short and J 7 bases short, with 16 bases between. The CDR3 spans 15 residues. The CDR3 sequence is CASSLMTGQNSPLHF. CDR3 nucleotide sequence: TGTGCCAGCAGCCTGATGACAGGCCAAAATTCACCCCTCCACTTT.

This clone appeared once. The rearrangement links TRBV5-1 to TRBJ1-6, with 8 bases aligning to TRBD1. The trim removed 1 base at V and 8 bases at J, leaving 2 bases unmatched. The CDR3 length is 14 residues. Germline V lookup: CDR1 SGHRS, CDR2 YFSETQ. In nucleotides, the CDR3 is TGCGCCAGCAGCTTGTCAGGGGGCGATTCACCCCTCCACTTT. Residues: CASSLSGGDSPLHF. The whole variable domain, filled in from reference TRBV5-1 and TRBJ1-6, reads KAGVTQTPRYLIKTRGQQVTLSCSPISGHRSVSWYQQTPGQGLQFLFEYFSETQRNKGNFPGRFSGRQFSNSRSEMNVSTLELGDSALYLCASSLSGGDSPLHFGNGTRLTVT.

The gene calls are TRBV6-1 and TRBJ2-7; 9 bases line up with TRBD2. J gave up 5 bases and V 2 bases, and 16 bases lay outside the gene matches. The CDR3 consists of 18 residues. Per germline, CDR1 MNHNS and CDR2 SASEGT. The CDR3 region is CASSERSFAGGPFDEQYF. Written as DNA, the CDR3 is TGTGCCAGCAGTGAAAGAAGTTTTGCGGGAGGGCCATTTGACGAGCAGTACTTC.

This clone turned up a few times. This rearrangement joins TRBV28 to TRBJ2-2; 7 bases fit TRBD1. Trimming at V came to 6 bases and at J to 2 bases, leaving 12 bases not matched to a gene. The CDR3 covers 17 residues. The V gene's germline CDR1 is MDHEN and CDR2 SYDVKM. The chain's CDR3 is CASSRYPDRLNTGELFF. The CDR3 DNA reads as TGTGCCAGCAGCCGGTATCCGGACAGGTTAAACACCGGGGAGCTGTTTTTT.

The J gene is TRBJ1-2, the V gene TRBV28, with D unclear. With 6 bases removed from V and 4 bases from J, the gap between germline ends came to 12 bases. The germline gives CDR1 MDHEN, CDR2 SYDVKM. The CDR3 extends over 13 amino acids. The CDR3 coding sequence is TGTGCCAGCAGGCCAACAGCTTTCTATGGCTACACCTTC. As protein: CASRPTAFYGYTF.

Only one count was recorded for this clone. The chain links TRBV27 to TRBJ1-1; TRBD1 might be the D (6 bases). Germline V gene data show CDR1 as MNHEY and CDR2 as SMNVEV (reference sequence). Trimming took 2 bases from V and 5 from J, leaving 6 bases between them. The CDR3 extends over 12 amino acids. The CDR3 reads CASSLRGTEAFF. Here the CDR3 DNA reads TGTGCCAGCAGTTTAAGGGGGACTGAAGCTTTCTTT.

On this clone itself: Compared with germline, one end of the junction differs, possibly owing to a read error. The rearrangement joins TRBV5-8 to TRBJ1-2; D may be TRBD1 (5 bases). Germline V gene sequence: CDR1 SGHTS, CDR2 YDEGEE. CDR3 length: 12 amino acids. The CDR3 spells CASSLAFMGQSF. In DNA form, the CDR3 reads TGTGCCAGCAGCTTGGCCTTCATGGGGCAGTCCTTC.

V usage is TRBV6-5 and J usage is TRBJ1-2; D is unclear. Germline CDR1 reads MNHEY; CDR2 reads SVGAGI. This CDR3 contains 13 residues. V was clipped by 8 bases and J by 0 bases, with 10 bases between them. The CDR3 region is CASCLAANYGYTF. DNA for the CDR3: TGTGCCAGCTGCCTGGCGGCTAACTATGGCTACACCTTC.

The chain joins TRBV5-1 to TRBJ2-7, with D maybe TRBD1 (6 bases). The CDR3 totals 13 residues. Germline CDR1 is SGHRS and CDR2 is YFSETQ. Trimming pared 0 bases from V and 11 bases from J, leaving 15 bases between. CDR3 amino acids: CASSLDPEGEKYF. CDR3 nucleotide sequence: TGCGCCAGCAGCTTGGACCCCGAGGGGGAGAAGTACTTC.

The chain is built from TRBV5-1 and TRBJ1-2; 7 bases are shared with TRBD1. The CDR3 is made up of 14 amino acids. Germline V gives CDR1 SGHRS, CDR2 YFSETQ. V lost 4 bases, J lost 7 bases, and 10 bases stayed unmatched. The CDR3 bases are TGCGCCAGCAGCCCAACAGGGGATGGGCTTGGCTACACCTTC. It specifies CASSPTGDGLGYTF.

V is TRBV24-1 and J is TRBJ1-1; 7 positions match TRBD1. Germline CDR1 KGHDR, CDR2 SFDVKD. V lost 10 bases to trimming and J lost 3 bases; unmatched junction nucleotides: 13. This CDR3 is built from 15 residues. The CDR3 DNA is TGTGCCACTCGAGGCGCAGGGGGGATAGACACTGAAGCTTTCTTT. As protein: CATRGAGGIDTEAFF.

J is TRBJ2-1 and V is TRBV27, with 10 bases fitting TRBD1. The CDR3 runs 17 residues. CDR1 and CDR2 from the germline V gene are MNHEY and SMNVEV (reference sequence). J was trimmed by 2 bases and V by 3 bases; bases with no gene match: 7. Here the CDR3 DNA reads TGTGCCAGCAGTTTGATCACCGGGACAGGGGCCTACAATGAGCAGTTCTTC. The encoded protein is CASSLITGTGAYNEQFF.

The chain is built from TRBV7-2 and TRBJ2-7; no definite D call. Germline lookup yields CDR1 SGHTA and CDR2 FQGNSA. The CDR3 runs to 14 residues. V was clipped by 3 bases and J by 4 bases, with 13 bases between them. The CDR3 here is CASSFRLVTYEQYF. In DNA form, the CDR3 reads TGTGCCAGCAGCTTTCGATTAGTGACTTACGAGCAGTACTTC.

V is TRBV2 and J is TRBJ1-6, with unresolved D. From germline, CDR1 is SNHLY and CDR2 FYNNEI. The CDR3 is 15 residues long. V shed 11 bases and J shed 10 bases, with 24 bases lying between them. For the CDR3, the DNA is TGTGCCGGATACGGAACCCGTCTGATGAGGTCACCCCTCCACTTT. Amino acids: CAGYGTRLMRSPLHF. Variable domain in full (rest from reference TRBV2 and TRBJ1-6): EPEVTQTPSHQVTQMGQEVILRCVPISNHLYFYWYRQILGQKVEFLVSFYNNEISEKSEIFDDQFSVERPDGSNFTLKIRSTKLEDSAMYFCAGYGTRLMRSPLHFGNGTRLTVT.

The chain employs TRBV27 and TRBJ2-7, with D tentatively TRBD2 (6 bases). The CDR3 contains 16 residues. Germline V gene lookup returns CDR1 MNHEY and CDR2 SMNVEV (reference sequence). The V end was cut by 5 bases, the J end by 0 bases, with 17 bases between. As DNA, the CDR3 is TGTGCCAGCAGTCCCCTCGGAGGGAGCAACTCCTACGAGCAGTACTTC. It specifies CASSPLGGSNSYEQYF.

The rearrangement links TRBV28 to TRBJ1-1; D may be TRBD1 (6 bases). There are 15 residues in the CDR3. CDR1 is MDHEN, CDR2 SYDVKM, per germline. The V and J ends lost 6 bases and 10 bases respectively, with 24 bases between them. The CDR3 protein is CASSRTQGGGIAAFF. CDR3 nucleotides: TGTGCCAGCAGCCGTACACAAGGGGGGGGTATTGCAGCTTTCTTT.

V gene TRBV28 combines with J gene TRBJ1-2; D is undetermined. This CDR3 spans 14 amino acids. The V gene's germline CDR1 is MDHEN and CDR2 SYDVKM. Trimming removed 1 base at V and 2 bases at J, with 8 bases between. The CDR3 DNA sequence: TGTGCCAGCAGTTTATCGGCGGGAAACTATGGCTACACCTTC. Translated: CASSLSAGNYGYTF.

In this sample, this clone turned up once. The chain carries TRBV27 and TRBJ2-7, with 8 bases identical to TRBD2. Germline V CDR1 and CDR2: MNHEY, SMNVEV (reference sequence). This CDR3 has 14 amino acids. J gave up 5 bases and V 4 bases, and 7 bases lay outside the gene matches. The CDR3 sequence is CASSSREGRDEQYF. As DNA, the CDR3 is TGTGCCAGCAGTTCCCGGGAGGGCCGGGACGAGCAGTACTTC.

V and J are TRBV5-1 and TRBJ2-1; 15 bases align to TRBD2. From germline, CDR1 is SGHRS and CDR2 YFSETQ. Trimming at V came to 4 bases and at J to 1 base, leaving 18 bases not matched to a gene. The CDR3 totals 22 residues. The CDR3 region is CASSLLGGTSGRSVRSYNEQFF. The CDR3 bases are TGCGCCAGCAGCCTACTCGGTGGGACTAGCGGGAGGTCCGTAAGATCCTACAATGAGCAGTTCTTC. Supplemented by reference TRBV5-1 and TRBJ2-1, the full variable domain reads KAGVTQTPRYLIKTRGQQVTLSCSPISGHRSVSWYQQTPGQGLQFLFEYFSETQRNKGNFPGRFSGRQFSNSRSEMNVSTLELGDSALYLCASSLLGGTSGRSVRSYNEQFFGPGTRLTVL.